The clone carrying this T cell receptor (beta chain) has only a few counts. Its antigen is unidentified. Using unique molecular identifiers, the investigators prepared the TCRbeta library. From the PCR reads, TCRdb called clonotypes with MiXCR, one entry per CDR3 protein. The repertoire holds about 580,000 distinct CDR3 sequences, with 23% as singletons. This specimen comes from a study of T-cell reconstitution after alpha-beta-depleted transplantation in children. The germline V gene encodes CDR1 ENHRY and CDR2 SYGVKD. This CDR3 is built from 15 residues. Trimming pared 0 bases from V and 2 bases from J, leaving 8 bases between. The study's findings and limits: Fresh T-cell production supplied most of the T-cell counts and diversity seen one year after transplant. As was reported, about two months after transplant, alpha-beta T cells came from several hundred expanded graft clones.

Source: PBMCs, mostly from graft donor cells, taken 360 days after TCRalphabeta/CD19-depleted stem cell transplant. The sequence was collected from a boy in the first two years of life who had a stem cell transplant for acute myeloid leukemia, so the T cells may come from the graft donor. This chain uses TRBV10-3 with TRBJ2-1; D may be TRBD2 (6 bases). The CDR3 DNA reads TGTGCCATCAGTGAGTCAGGCGGGGCCTACAATGAGCAGTTCTTC. The encoded protein is CAISESGGAYNEQFF.